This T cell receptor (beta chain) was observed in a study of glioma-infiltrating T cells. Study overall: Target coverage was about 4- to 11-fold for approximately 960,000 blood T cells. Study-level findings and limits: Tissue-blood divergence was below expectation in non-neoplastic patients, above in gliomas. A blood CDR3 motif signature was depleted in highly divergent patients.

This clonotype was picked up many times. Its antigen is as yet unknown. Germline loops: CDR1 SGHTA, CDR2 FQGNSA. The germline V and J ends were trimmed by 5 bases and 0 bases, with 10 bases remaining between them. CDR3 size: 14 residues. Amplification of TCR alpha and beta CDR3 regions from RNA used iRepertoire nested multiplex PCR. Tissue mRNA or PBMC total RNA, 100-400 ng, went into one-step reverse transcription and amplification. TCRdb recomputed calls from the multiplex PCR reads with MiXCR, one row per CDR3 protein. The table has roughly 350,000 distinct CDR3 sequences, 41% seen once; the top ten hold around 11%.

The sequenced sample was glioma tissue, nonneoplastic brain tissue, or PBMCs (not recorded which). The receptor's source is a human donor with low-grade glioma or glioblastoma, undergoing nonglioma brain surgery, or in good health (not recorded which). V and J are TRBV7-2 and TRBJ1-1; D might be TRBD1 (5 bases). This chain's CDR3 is CASSGALLNTEAFF. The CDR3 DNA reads TGTGCCAGCAGCGGGGCATTGTTGAACACTGAAGCTTTCTTT.